The 25 T cell receptor beta chains in this list originate from one sample, sequenced in a study of T cell changes during pregnancy in multiple sclerosis. TCRdb keeps only in-frame clones here, not all; method: immunoSEQ multiplex PCR. The data contain more than 85,000 clones, more than 80% of them singletons. The material sequenced was peripheral blood, taken in the second trimester of pregnancy. The receptors were gathered from a female donor with multiple sclerosis, enrolled in a pregnancy study.

This chain connects TRBV5-1 to TRBJ2-6, with a weak D call TRBD1 (5 bases). The ends were cut back, 1 base at V and 2 bases at J, with 16 bases in the middle. From germline, CDR1 is SGHRS and CDR2 YFSETQ. This CDR3 has 18 residues. The CDR3 DNA is TGCGCCAGCAGCTTGCAGGGTATAGGGATGACTGGGGCCAACGTCCTGACTTTC. It translates to CASSLQGIGMTGANVLTF.

This chain joins TRBV5-5 and TRBJ2-7; no definite D call. In germline, CDR1 is SGHKS, CDR2 YYEKEE (reference sequence). The length of the CDR3 is 16 residues. V was clipped by 1 base and J by 0 bases, with 14 bases between them. The DNA for the CDR3 is TGTGCCAGCAGCTTGCAACTCGAACCGAGCTCCTACGAGCAGTACTTC. Protein: CASSLQLEPSSYEQYF.

The rearrangement uses TRBV28 and TRBJ1-6; D is unresolved. Per germline, CDR1 MDHEN and CDR2 SYDVKM. V was trimmed by 5 bases and J by 9 bases, leaving 14 bases between them. The CDR3 length is 14 residues. The CDR3 is CASSLLARTSPLHF. CDR3 sequence (DNA): TGTGCCAGCAGTCTTTTGGCCCGCACTTCACCCCTCCACTTT.

The J gene is TRBJ2-3, the V gene TRBV28, with D maybe TRBD1 (6 bases). Trimming left V 6 bases short and J 2 bases short, with 9 bases between. This CDR3 contains 13 residues. Germline V gene lookup returns CDR1 MDHEN and CDR2 SYDVKM. CDR3 DNA: TGTGCCAGCAGAGACAGGAACACAGATACGCAGTATTTT. Translation: CASRDRNTDTQYF.

This chain joins TRBV28 and TRBJ1-2; D might be TRBD1 (5 bases). The V end lost 4 bases, the J end lost 8 bases, and 8 bases lay between the germline ends. The V gene's germline CDR1 is MDHEN and CDR2 SYDVKM. This CDR3 contains 11 residues. CDR3: CASSYRQGYTF. CDR3 DNA: TGTGCCAGCAGTTATAGACAGGGCTACACCTTC.

In this sample, this clone turned up a few times. The chain is built from TRBV7-3 and TRBJ2-1; D is uncertain. V gave up 1 base and J gave up 3 bases, with 4 bases separating them. CDR3 length: 13 residues. CDR1 and CDR2 from the germline V gene are SGHTA and FQGTGA. The DNA for the CDR3 is TGTGCCAGCAGCTTAAGCAGCTACAATGAGCAGTTCTTC. It specifies CASSLSSYNEQFF.

This clone was found a few times. The chain is built from TRBV30 and TRBJ1-1; D perhaps matches TRBD1 (5 bases). Trimming removed 4 bases from V and 4 bases from J, with 19 bases in between. Germline CDR1 GTSNPN, CDR2 SVGIG (reference sequence). This CDR3 contains 15 residues. The CDR3 is CAWKGGARVSTEAFF. Written as DNA, the CDR3 is TGTGCCTGGAAGGGTGGGGCGCGAGTGTCCACTGAAGCTTTCTTT.

V gene TRBV19 combines with J gene TRBJ2-7; possibly TRBD2 for D (6 bases). V was pared by 3 bases and J by 3 bases, with 15 bases between. CDR1 and CDR2 from the germline V gene are LNHDA and SQIVND (reference sequence). The CDR3 totals 15 residues. The CDR3 protein is CASSIGAGTGYEQYF. CDR3 in DNA: TGTGCCAGTAGTATCGGGGCGGGGACGGGCTACGAGCAGTACTTC. The variable domain in full, with the rest retrieved from reference TRBV19 and TRBJ2-7, is DGGITQSPKYLFRKEGQNVTLSCEQNLNHDAMYWYRQDPGQGLRLIYYSQIVNDFQKGDIAEGYSVSREKKESFPLTVTSAQKNPTAFYLCASSIGAGTGYEQYFGPGTRLTVT.

V usage is TRBV6-1 and J usage is TRBJ2-7, with 8 bases matching TRBD1. The trim removed 6 bases at V and 6 bases at J, leaving 7 bases unmatched. The germline V gene encodes CDR1 MNHNS and CDR2 SASEGT. The CDR3 length is 13 residues. Written as DNA, the CDR3 is TGTGCCAGCAGGCCGACAGGGGCCAGCGAGCAGTACTTC. Translated, it gives CASRPTGASEQYF.

The J gene is TRBJ2-1, the V gene TRBV5-4; D not resolved. The CDR3 has 13 amino acids. Trimming shortened V by 0 bases and J by 4 bases, and 5 bases separated the two germline ends. Germline lookup yields CDR1 SGHNT and CDR2 YYREEE (reference sequence). CDR3 protein: CASSLVNYNEQFF. Here the CDR3 DNA reads TGTGCCAGCAGCTTGGTTAATTACAATGAGCAGTTCTTC. Full variable domain (remainder filled in from reference TRBV5-4 and TRBJ2-1): ETGVTQSPTHLIKTRGQQVTLRCSSQSGHNTVSWYQQALGQGPQFIFQYYREEENGRGNFPPRFSGLQFPNYSSELNVNALELDDSALYLCASSLVNYNEQFFGPGTRLTVL.

In this sample, this clone turned up once. The V and J genes are TRBV6-4 and TRBJ1-1, with D uncertain. Germline V gene sequence: CDR1 MRHNA, CDR2 SNTAGT. The CDR3 loop spans 13 amino acids. Deletions cut 0 bases from V and 7 bases from J, with 9 bases between. CDR3 loop: CASSDSPGIEAFF. The CDR3 region has the DNA TGTGCCAGCAGTGACTCGCCCGGGATTGAAGCTTTCTTT.

The rearrangement links TRBV5-1 to TRBJ2-6, with D tentatively TRBD1 (8 bases). Germline CDR1 and CDR2: SGHRS and YFSETQ. The length of the CDR3 is 17 residues. V lost 3 bases and J lost 2, with 15 bases in between. CDR3 nucleotide sequence: TGCGCCAGCAGCTCGGAAACAGGGGGGGCTGGGGCCAACGTCCTGACTTTC. Translating gives CASSSETGGAGANVLTF.

The chain joins TRBV4-2 to TRBJ2-1; D not certain. V lost 2 bases to trimming and J lost 4 bases, with 12 bases between them. Germline assignment: CDR1 LGHNA and CDR2 YNFKEQ. The CDR3 totals 15 residues. This chain's CDR3 is CASSQLGGQYNEQFF. The DNA of the CDR3 is TGTGCCAGCAGCCAATTAGGTGGGCAGTACAATGAGCAGTTCTTC.

The table lists this clone with a count of one. This chain links TRBV28 with TRBJ1-1; TRBD1 aligns across 10 bases. Trimming cost V 2 bases and J 0 bases; bases outside gene matches: 3. The CDR3 is 16 amino acids. Germline lookup yields CDR1 MDHEN and CDR2 SYDVKM. The CDR3 reads CASSLQGQGMNTEAFF. The CDR3 nucleotides read TGTGCCAGCAGTTTACAGGGACAGGGGATGAACACTGAAGCTTTCTTT.

This chain connects TRBV11-2 to TRBJ1-2, with 10 bases fitting TRBD1. Germline V gene lookup returns CDR1 SGHAT and CDR2 FQNNGV. CDR3 length: 15 residues. The trim removed 6 bases at V and 4 bases at J, leaving 8 bases unmatched. CDR3 bases: TGTGCCAGCAGGCAGACCGGGACAGGGGTCTATGGCTACACCTTC. It specifies CASRQTGTGVYGYTF.

This chain connects TRBV10-3 to TRBJ1-4; maybe TRBD1 (5 bases). Germline assignment: CDR1 ENHRY and CDR2 SYGVKD. The CDR3 length is 13 residues. V lost 5 bases and J 5 bases, leaving 9 bases between the germline ends. The CDR3 sequence: CAISQAGNEKLFF. The CDR3 DNA reads as TGTGCCATCAGTCAAGCAGGGAATGAAAAACTGTTTTTT.

The V and J genes are TRBV5-1 and TRBJ1-1, with 12 bases that match TRBD1. The V segment lost 0 bases and the J segment 7 bases; nucleotides outside the gene matches: 7. The CDR3 consists of 16 residues. Germline CDR1 and CDR2: SGHRS and YFSETQ. CDR3 in amino acids: CASSLVLGTGGNEAFF. In DNA form, the CDR3 reads TGCGCCAGCAGCTTGGTATTAGGGACAGGGGGCAATGAAGCTTTCTTT.

V is TRBV28 and J is TRBJ1-3; D is unclear. Germline loops: CDR1 MDHEN, CDR2 SYDVKM. Trimming took 9 bases from V and 2 from J, leaving 11 bases between them. The length of the CDR3 is 13 residues. The CDR3 sequence: CASQAGAGNTIYF. As DNA, the CDR3 is TGTGCCAGTCAGGCCGGCGCTGGAAACACCATATATTTT.

The chain joins TRBV6-1 to TRBJ2-1, with a possible D match to TRBD2 (5 bases). V was cut by 6 bases and J by 5 bases, with 11 bases left in between. The germline CDR1 and CDR2 sequences are MNHNS and SASEGT. This CDR3 has 13 amino acids. In DNA form, the CDR3 reads TGTGCCAGCAGGGCTACTAGAAACAATGAGCAGTTCTTC. Amino acids: CASRATRNNEQFF.

The chain carries TRBV13 and TRBJ2-7; 12 nucleotides line up with TRBD2. Per germline, CDR1 PRHDT and CDR2 FYEKMQ (reference sequence). The CDR3 is 16 residues long. The ends lost 0 bases at V and 5 bases at J; junction bases unmatched: 5. CDR3 residues: CASSLGLAGGLDEQYF. CDR3 nucleotide sequence: TGTGCCAGCAGCTTAGGCCTAGCGGGAGGGTTGGACGAGCAGTACTTC. Complete variable domain (other parts from reference TRBV13 and TRBJ2-7): AAGVIQSPRHLIKEKRETATLKCYPIPRHDTVYWYQQGPGQDPQFLISFYEKMQSDKGSIPDRFSAQQFSDYHSELNMSSLELGDSALYFCASSLGLAGGLDEQYFGPGTRLTVT.

The chain joins TRBV19 to TRBJ2-2; a weak D match, TRBD2 (7 bases). The CDR3 has 16 residues. Germline-derived CDR1 and CDR2 are LNHDA and SQIVND (reference sequence). Trimming left V 6 bases short and J 3 bases short, with 17 bases between. CDR3 amino acids: CASRVGGGADTGELFF. CDR3 nucleotides: TGTGCCAGTAGGGTTGGAGGGGGGGCTGACACCGGGGAGCTGTTTTTT.

In its sample, this clone was seen once. The gene calls are TRBV9 and TRBJ2-2; a weak D match, TRBD1 (6 bases). CDR1 SGDLS and CDR2 YYNGEE come from the germline V gene. The V end was cut by 3 bases, the J end by 1 base, with 19 bases between. The CDR3 has 18 amino acids. The CDR3 protein is CASSGTPSGHLNTGELFF. DNA for the CDR3: TGTGCCAGCAGCGGGACACCCTCGGGACATCTGAACACCGGGGAGCTGTTTTTT.

This chain links TRBV29-1 with TRBJ2-7; 8 nucleotides agree with TRBD1. Germline trimming cut 4 bases from V and 1 base from J; bases unmatched to any gene: 9. CDR1 and CDR2 from the germline V gene are SQVTM and ANQGSEA. This CDR3 spans 15 amino acids. The CDR3 here is CSVGHDRGVSYEQYF. The CDR3 nucleotides are TGCAGCGTTGGCCACGACAGGGGAGTGTCCTACGAGCAGTACTTC.

The chain joins TRBV7-2 to TRBJ2-7; a weak D match, TRBD2 (6 bases). V was trimmed by 8 bases and J by 2 bases, leaving 13 bases between them. In germline, CDR1 is SGHTA, CDR2 FQGNSA. This CDR3 is 13 amino acids long. Here the CDR3 reads CASSTSSPYEQYF. As DNA, the CDR3 is TGTGCCAGCTCGACTAGTTCTCCCTACGAGCAGTACTTC.

The rearrangement links TRBV7-2 to TRBJ2-6, with D possibly matching TRBD2 (5 bases). V lost 2 bases to trimming and J lost 4 bases, with 12 bases between them. CDR1 is SGHTA, CDR2 FQGNSA, per germline. The CDR3 consists of 16 residues. The CDR3: CASSLRSSTGANVLTF. In DNA, the CDR3 is TGTGCCAGCAGCTTACGATCTAGCACCGGGGCCAACGTCCTGACTTTC.